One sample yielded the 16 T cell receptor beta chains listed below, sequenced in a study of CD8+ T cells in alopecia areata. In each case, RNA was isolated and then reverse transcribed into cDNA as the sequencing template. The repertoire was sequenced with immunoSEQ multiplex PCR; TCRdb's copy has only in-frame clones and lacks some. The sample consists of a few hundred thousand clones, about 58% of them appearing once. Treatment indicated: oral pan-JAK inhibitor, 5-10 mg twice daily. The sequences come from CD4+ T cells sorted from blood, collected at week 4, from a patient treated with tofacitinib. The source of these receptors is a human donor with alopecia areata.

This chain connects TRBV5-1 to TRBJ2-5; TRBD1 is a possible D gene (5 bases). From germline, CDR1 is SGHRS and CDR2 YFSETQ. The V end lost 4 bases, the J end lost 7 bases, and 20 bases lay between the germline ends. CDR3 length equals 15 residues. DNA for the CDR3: TGCGCCAGCAGCCCAACCCAGCCATCTACAGGGACCCAGTACTTC. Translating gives CASSPTQPSTGTQYF.

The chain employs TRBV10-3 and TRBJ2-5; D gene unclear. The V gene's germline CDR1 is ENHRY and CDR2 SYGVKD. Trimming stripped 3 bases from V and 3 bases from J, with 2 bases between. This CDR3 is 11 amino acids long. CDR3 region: CAISDKETQYF. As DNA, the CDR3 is TGTGCCATCAGTGACAAAGAGACCCAGTACTTC.

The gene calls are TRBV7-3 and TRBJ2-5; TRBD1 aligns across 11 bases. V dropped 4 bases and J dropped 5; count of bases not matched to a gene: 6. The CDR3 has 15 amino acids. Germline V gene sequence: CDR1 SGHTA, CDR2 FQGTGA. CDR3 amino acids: CASSYGTGGRETQYF. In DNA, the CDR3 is TGTGCCAGCAGCTATGGGACAGGGGGACGGGAGACCCAGTACTTC.

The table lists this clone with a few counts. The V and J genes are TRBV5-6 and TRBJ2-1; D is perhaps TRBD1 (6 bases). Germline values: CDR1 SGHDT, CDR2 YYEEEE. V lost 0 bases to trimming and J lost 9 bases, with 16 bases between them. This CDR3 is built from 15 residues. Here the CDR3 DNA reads TGTGCCAGCAGCTTGGAGCAGGGGATTGTAGGTGAGCAGTTCTTC. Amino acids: CASSLEQGIVGEQFF. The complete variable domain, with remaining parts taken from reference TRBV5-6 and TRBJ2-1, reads DAGVTQSPTHLIKTRGQQVTLRCSPKSGHDTVSWYQQALGQGPQFIFQYYEEEERQRGNFPDRFSGHQFPNYSSELNVNALLLGDSALYLCASSLEQGIVGEQFFGPGTRLTVL.

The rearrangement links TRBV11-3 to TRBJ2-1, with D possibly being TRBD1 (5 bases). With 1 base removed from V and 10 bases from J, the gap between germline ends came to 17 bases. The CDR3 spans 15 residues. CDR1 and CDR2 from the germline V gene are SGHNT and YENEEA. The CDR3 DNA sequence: TGTGCCAGCAGCTTAGTTTCCCCAGGGCCATGGGAGCAGTTCTTC. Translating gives CASSLVSPGPWEQFF.

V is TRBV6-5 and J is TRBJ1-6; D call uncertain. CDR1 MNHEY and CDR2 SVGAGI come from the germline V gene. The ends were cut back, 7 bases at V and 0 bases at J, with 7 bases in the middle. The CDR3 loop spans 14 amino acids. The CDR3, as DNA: TGTGCCAGCAAGGAAAGCTCCTATAATTCACCCCTCCACTTT. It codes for CASKESSYNSPLHF.

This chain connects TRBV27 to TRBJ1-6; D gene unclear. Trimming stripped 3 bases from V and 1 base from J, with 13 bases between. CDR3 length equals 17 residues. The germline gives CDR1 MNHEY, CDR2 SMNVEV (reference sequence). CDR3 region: CASSLLGGRSYNSPLHF. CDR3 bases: TGTGCCAGCAGTTTGTTAGGCGGACGGTCCTATAATTCACCCCTCCACTTT.

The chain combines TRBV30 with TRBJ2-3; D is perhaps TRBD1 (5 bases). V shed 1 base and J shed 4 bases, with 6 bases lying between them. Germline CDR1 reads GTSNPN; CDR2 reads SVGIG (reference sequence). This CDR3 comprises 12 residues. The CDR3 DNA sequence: TGTGCCTGGAGTGGGGGCCCAGATACGCAGTATTTT. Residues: CAWSGGPDTQYF.

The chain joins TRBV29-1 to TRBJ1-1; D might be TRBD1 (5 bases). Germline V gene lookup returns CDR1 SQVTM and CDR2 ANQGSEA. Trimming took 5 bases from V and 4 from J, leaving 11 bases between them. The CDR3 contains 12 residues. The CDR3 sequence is CSVQDIPTEAFF. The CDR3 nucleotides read TGCAGCGTTCAGGACATTCCCACTGAAGCTTTCTTT. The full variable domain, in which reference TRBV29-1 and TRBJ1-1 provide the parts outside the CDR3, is SAVISQKPSRDICQRGTSLTIQCQVDSQVTMMFWYRQQPGQSLTLIATANQGSEATYESGFVIDKFPISRPNLTFSTLTVSNMSPEDSSIYLCSVQDIPTEAFFGQGTRLTVV.

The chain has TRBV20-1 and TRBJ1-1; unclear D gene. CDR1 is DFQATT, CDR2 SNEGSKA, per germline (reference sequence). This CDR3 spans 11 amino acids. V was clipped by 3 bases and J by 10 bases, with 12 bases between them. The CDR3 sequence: CSARQVGVAFF. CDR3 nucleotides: TGCAGTGCTAGGCAGGTTGGGGTAGCTTTCTTT.

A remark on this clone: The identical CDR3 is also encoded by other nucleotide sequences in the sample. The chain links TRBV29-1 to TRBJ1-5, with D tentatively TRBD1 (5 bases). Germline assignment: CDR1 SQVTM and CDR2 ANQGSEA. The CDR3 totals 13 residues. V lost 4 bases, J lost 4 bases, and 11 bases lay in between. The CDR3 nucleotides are TGCAGCGTTGGCCAGGGTTCTAATCAGCCCCAGCATTTT. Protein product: CSVGQGSNQPQHF.

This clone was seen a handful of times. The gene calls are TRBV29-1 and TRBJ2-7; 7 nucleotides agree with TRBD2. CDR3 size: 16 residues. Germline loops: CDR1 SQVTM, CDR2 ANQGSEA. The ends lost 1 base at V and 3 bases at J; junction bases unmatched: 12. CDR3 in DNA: TGCAGCGTTGAAGGAACTCCCACGGGGGGTAACTACGAGCAGTACTTC. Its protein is CSVEGTPTGGNYEQYF.

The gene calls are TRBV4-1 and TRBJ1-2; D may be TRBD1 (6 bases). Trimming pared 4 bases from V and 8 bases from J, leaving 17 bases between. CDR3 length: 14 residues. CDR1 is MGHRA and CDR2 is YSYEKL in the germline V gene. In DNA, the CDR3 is TGCGCCAGCAGCCTCCGATCAGGGGCACCCGGCTACACCTTC. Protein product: CASSLRSGAPGYTF.

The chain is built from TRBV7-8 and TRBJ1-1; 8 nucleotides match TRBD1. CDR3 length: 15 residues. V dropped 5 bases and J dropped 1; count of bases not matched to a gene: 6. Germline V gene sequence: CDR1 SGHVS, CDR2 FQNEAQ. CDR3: CASSLDGQGNTEAFF. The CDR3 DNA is TGTGCCAGCAGCCTAGACGGACAGGGGAACACTGAAGCTTTCTTT.

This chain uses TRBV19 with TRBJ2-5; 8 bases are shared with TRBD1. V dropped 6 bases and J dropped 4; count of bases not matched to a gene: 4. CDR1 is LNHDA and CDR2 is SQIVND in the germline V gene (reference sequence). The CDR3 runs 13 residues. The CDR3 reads CASSRTGRETQYF. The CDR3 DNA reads TGTGCCAGTAGCCGGACAGGGAGAGAGACCCAGTACTTC.

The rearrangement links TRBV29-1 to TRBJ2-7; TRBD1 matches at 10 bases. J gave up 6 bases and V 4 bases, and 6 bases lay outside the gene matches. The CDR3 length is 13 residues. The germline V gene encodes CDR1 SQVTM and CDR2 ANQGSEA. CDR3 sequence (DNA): TGCAGCGTTGCGGGACAGGGGACCCGCGAGCAGTACTTC. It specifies CSVAGQGTREQYF.